The 21 T cell receptor beta chains in this list originate from one sample, sequenced in a study of cytomegalovirus exposure and HLA in healthy donors. Assay: immunoSEQ multiplex PCR; the TCRdb copy retains only in-frame clones and omits some. Of under 50,000 clones in the sample, about 94% were seen once. The sequencing sample was made of PBMCs. The receptor source for this set is a woman aged 18-29 years in good health and CMV-seropositive.

The chain uses TRBV10-3 and TRBJ1-1; D is possibly TRBD1 (6 bases). The V and J ends lost 10 bases and 0 bases respectively, with 15 bases between them. CDR3 size: 14 residues. Germline CDR1 is ENHRY and CDR2 is SYGVKD. The CDR3 DNA reads TGTGCCACACACGGTCCAGGGGTGAACACTGAAGCTTTCTTT. Protein: CATHGPGVNTEAFF.

This sequence joins TRBV18 and TRBJ2-5; 10 nucleotides match TRBD1. Trimming took 3 bases from V and 3 from J; bases not matched to a gene: 1. Germline assignment: CDR1 KGHSH and CDR2 LQKENI. The CDR3 has 14 amino acids. The CDR3 sequence: CASSPGTGEETQYF. The CDR3 coding sequence is TGTGCCAGCTCACCCGGGACAGGGGAAGAGACCCAGTACTTC. Supplemented by reference TRBV18 and TRBJ2-5, the full variable domain reads NAGVMQNPRHLVRRRGQEARLRCSPMKGHSHVYWYRQLPEEGLKFMVYLQKENIIDESGMPKERFSAEFPKEGPSILRIQQVVRGDSAAYFCASSPGTGEETQYFGPGTRLLVL.

The chain is built from TRBV19 and TRBJ2-3, with D perhaps TRBD1 (6 bases). The CDR3 length is 13 residues. Germline assignment: CDR1 LNHDA and CDR2 SQIVND (reference sequence). The V end lost 3 bases, the J end lost 6 bases, and 10 bases lay between the germline ends. In nucleotides, the CDR3 is TGTGCCAGTAGTATTACAGGGAAGGATACGCAGTATTTT. This encodes CASSITGKDTQYF. The variable domain in full, completed from reference TRBV19 and TRBJ2-3, reads DGGITQSPKYLFRKEGQNVTLSCEQNLNHDAMYWYRQDPGQGLRLIYYSQIVNDFQKGDIAEGYSVSREKKESFPLTVTSAQKNPTAFYLCASSITGKDTQYFGPGTRLTVL.

This clone has only one observation. V gene TRBV15 combines with J gene TRBJ2-3; weak D call: TRBD1 (6 bases). CDR3 size: 15 residues. V was pared by 6 bases and J by 0 bases, with 13 bases between. In germline, CDR1 is LNHNV, CDR2 YYDKDF (reference sequence). CDR3 nucleotides: TGTGCCACCAGGGGGGCGGGTTCGAGCACAGATACGCAGTATTTT. Its translation: CATRGAGSSTDTQYF.

The chain links TRBV21-1 to TRBJ2-5; whether TRBD2, the table's D call, matches the DNA was not checked. TRBV21-1 is shown as a pseudogene. This CDR3 comprises 16 residues. The CDR3 reads CASSKVPPEGRETQYF. The CDR3 DNA reads as TGTGCCAGCAGCAAAGTTCCCCCGGAAGGGAGGGAGACCCAGTACTTC.

J is TRBJ1-4 and V is TRBV2, with 7 bases fitting TRBD1. The CDR3 covers 15 residues. The V gene's germline CDR1 is SNHLY and CDR2 FYNNEI. With 4 bases clipped from V and 3 bases from J, the junction kept 5 bases outside the gene matches. CDR3 loop: CASSGDQGANEKLFF. Here the CDR3 DNA reads TGTGCCAGCAGTGGGGACCAGGGGGCTAATGAAAAACTGTTTTTT.

This sequence joins TRBV15 and TRBJ2-2; D possibly corresponds to TRBD2 (5 bases). The CDR3 spans 19 residues. Germline CDR1 reads LNHNV; CDR2 reads YYDKDF (reference sequence). V lost 0 bases to trimming and J lost 7 bases, with 24 bases between them. The DNA for the CDR3 is TGTGCCACCAGCAGAGATTTGGTGACGGGAATGGGGAGCGGCGGGGAGCTGTTTTTT. Translation: CATSRDLVTGMGSGGELFF.

The gene calls are TRBV6-1 and TRBJ2-7; 10 bases map to TRBD2. Germline V gene sequence: CDR1 MNHNS, CDR2 SASEGT. V shed 2 bases, J shed 4 bases, and the junction held 5 bases outside the gene matches. This CDR3 contains 15 residues. CDR3 DNA: TGTGCCAGCAGTGAACTAGGTAGCGGGAGGTACGAGCAGTACTTC. Protein sequence: CASSELGSGRYEQYF.

The chain uses TRBV4-1 and TRBJ1-1; unclear D gene. The CDR3 is 13 amino acids. Germline lookup yields CDR1 MGHRA and CDR2 YSYEKL. The V and J ends lost 3 bases and 6 bases respectively, with 11 bases between them. The CDR3 region has the DNA TGCGCCAGCAGCCAGGAGGTGGGAGCTGAAGCTTTCTTT. This translates into CASSQEVGAEAFF.

This clone came up once. CDR3 sequence reads: CASSAASGTGANEQFF. In DNA, the CDR3 is TGTGCCAGCAGTGCGGCCTCCGGGACAGGGGCCAATGAGCAGTTCTTC. The gene calls are TRBV6-4 and TRBJ2-1; 10 bases are shared with TRBD1. V was pared by 4 bases and J by 6 bases, with 9 bases of the junction left unmatched. The length of the CDR3 is 16 residues. Germline V gene data show CDR1 as MRHNA and CDR2 as SNTAGT.

CDR3 DNA sequence: TGCGCCAGCAGCTTGTTTGGCGGGAGCGCAAACAATGAGCAGTTCTTC. As protein: CASSLFGGSANNEQFF. The gene calls are TRBV5-1 and TRBJ2-1; 7 positions agree with TRBD2. This CDR3 has 16 residues. Germline-derived CDR1 and CDR2 are SGHRS and YFSETQ. Losses at the gene ends were 1 base for V and 5 bases for J; bases not matched to a gene: 9.

V usage is TRBV5-1 and J usage is TRBJ2-1; perhaps TRBD1 as D (6 bases). Germline assignment: CDR1 SGHRS and CDR2 YFSETQ. V gave up 1 base and J gave up 4 bases, with 6 bases separating them. This CDR3 comprises 13 residues. As DNA, the CDR3 is TGCGCCAGCAGCTTGACAGGGTACAATGAGCAGTTCTTC. Its protein product is CASSLTGYNEQFF.

This clone has only a few counts. The chain couples TRBV10-1 to TRBJ2-5; D perhaps matches TRBD1 (6 bases). Looked up from germline, CDR1 is WNHNN and CDR2 is SYGVQD (reference sequence). The CDR3 extends over 15 amino acids. V lost 2 bases and J lost 1, with 11 bases in between. The DNA of the CDR3 is TGCGCCAGCAGTGAGAAGGGACAACGCCAAGAGACCCAGTACTTC. Translating it yields CASSEKGQRQETQYF.

The J gene is TRBJ2-1, the V gene TRBV10-3, with 10 positions matching TRBD2. V shed 10 bases and J 5 bases; nucleotides not matched to a gene: 2. CDR1 is ENHRY, CDR2 SYGVKD, per germline. This CDR3 comprises 12 residues. In DNA, the CDR3 is TGTGCCAGTGGACTAGCGGACAATGAGCAGTTCTTC. This sequence encodes CASGLADNEQFF.

This chain uses TRBV5-4 with TRBJ1-1, with a tentative D call TRBD1 (6 bases). The V end lost 2 bases, the J end lost 4 bases, and 12 bases lay between the germline ends. Germline lookup yields CDR1 SGHNT and CDR2 YYREEE (reference sequence). CDR3 size: 14 residues. The CDR3 is CASSFGGPATEAFF. CDR3 nucleotides: TGTGCCAGCAGCTTCGGGGGGCCAGCCACTGAAGCTTTCTTT.

The chain has TRBV19 and TRBJ1-5; D ambiguous. Looked up from germline, CDR1 is LNHDA and CDR2 is SQIVND (reference sequence). The CDR3 runs 15 residues. V lost 6 bases, J lost 0 bases, and 12 bases lay in between. CDR3 amino acids: CASSPTQYSNQPQHF. In DNA form, the CDR3 reads TGTGCCAGTAGCCCGACACAGTATAGCAATCAGCCCCAGCATTTT.

This clone has only one observation. The chain carries TRBV2 and TRBJ2-3; 8 bases line up with TRBD2. Germline lookup yields CDR1 SNHLY and CDR2 FYNNEI. The V gene end was trimmed by 6 bases and the J gene end by 3 bases; junction bases not matched to a gene: 14. There are 17 residues in the CDR3. The CDR3: CASRERAGLGSTDTQYF. The CDR3 DNA is TGTGCCAGCAGGGAACGGGCGGGACTAGGGAGTACAGATACGCAGTATTTT.

The rearrangement links TRBV7-9 to TRBJ2-5; D call uncertain. Germline assignment: CDR1 SEHNR and CDR2 FQNEAQ (reference sequence). The V end lost 4 bases, the J end lost 0 bases, and 9 bases lay between the germline ends. The CDR3 consists of 14 residues. CDR3 in amino acids: CASSSPFYQETQYF. Here the CDR3 DNA reads TGTGCCAGCAGCTCTCCCTTTTACCAAGAGACCCAGTACTTC.

The chain combines TRBV29-1 with TRBJ2-1, with 11 positions matching TRBD2. The CDR3 is 17 amino acids. Germline V gives CDR1 SQVTM, CDR2 ANQGSEA. V dropped 4 bases and J dropped 1; count of bases not matched to a gene: 9. This chain's CDR3 is CSVGDELAGESYNEQFF. The DNA of the CDR3 is TGCAGCGTTGGGGACGAACTAGCGGGAGAATCCTACAATGAGCAGTTCTTC.

The chain joins TRBV5-1 to TRBJ2-2; TRBD2 matches at 9 bases. The CDR3 totals 15 residues. In germline, CDR1 is SGHRS, CDR2 YFSETQ. V lost 2 bases to trimming and J lost 1 base; unmatched junction nucleotides: 0. The CDR3 spells CASSLAGGNTGELFF. The CDR3 DNA reads TGCGCCAGCAGCTTAGCGGGAGGGAACACCGGGGAGCTGTTTTTT.

V is TRBV19 and J is TRBJ2-3, with 11 bases matching TRBD2. Germline loops: CDR1 LNHDA, CDR2 SQIVND (reference sequence). With 3 bases clipped from V and 1 base from J, the junction kept 6 bases outside the gene matches. This CDR3 is 17 amino acids long. As DNA, the CDR3 is TGTGCCAGTAGTATCGTTGGACTAGCGGGCCGCACAGATACGCAGTATTTT. Translation: CASSIVGLAGRTDTQYF.